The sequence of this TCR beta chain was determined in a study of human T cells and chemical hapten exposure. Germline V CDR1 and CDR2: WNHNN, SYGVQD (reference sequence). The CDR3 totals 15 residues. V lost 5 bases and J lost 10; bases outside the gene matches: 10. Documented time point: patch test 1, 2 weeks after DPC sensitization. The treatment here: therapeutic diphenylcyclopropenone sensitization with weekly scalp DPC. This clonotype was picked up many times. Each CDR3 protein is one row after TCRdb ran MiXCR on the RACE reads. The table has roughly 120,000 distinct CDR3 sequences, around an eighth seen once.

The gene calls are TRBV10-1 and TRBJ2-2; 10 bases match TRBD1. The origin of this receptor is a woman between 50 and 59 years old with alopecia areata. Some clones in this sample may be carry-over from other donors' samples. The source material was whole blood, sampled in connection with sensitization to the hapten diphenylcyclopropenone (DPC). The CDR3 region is CASSPAGTGVEELFF. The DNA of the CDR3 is TGCGCCAGCAGTCCCGCCGGGACAGGGGTGGAGGAGCTGTTTTTT.